This T cell receptor beta chain comes out of a study of PD-L1 blockade in urothelial cancer. Every PCR got spiked synthetic TCR analog templates. Profiling relied on immunoSEQ multiplex PCR, and the TCRdb table lists in-frame clones only, not all of them. The repertoire holds about 57,000 clones, with about 86% as singletons. This CDR3 contains 13 residues. In germline, CDR1 is MNHNS, CDR2 SASEGT. V lost 10 bases, J lost 1 base, and 11 bases lay in between. The sequencing here drew on PBMCs, taken around atezolizumab (anti-PD-L1) treatment. This sequence joins TRBV6-1 and TRBJ1-5; weak D call: TRBD1 (6 bases). The clonotype comes from a man between 45 and 60 years old with urothelial cancer. The CDR3 loop reads CATHRASNQPQHF. In nucleotides, the CDR3 is TGTGCCACCCACAGGGCGAGCAATCAGCCCCAGCATTTT.